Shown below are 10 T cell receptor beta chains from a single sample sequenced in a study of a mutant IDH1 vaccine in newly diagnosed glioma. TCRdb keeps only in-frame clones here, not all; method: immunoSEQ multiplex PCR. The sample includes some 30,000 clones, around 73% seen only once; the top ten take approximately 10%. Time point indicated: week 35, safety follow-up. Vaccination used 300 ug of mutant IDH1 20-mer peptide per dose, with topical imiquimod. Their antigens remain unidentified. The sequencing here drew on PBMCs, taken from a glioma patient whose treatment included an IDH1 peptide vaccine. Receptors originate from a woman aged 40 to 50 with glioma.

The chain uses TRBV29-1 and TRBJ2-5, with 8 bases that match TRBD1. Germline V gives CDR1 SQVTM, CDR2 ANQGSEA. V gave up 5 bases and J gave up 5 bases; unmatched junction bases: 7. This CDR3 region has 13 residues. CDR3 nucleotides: TGCAGCGTTCGGACAGGGATGGGGGAGACCCAGTACTTC. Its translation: CSVRTGMGETQYF.

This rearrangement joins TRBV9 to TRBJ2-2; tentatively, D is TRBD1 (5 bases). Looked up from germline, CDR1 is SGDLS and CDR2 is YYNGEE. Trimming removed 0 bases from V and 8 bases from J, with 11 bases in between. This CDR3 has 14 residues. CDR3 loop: CASSVAQGRGELFF. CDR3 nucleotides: TGTGCCAGCAGCGTAGCTCAGGGCCGAGGGGAGCTGTTTTTT.

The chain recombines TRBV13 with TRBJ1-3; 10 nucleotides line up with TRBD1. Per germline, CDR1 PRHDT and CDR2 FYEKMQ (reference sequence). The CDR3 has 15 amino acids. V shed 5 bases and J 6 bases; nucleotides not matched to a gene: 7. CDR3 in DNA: TGTGCCAGCAGCAAGGGACAGGGGACTATAAACACCATATATTTT. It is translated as CASSKGQGTINTIYF.

The CDR3 sequence is CASSTSPDTLRSPLHF. Here the CDR3 DNA reads TGTGCCAGCAGCACATCCCCGGACACCTTGCGTTCACCCCTCCACTTT. The V gene is TRBV9, the J gene TRBJ1-6; the D gene is possibly TRBD1 (5 bases). Trimming left V 4 bases short and J 9 bases short, with 20 bases between. CDR3 size: 16 residues. CDR1 and CDR2 (germline): SGDLS, YYNGEE.

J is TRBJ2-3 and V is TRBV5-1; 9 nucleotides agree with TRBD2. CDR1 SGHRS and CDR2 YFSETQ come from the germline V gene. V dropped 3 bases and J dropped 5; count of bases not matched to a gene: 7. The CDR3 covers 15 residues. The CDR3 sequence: CASSSSSGVGDTQYF. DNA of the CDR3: TGCGCCAGCAGCTCCTCTAGCGGGGTGGGAGATACGCAGTATTTT.

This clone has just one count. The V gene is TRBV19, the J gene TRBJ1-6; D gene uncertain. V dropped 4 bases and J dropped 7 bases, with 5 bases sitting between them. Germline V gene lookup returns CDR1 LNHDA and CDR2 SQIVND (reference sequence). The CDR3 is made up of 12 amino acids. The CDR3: CASSSQNSPLHF. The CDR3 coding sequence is TGTGCCAGTAGTAGTCAAAATTCACCCCTCCACTTT. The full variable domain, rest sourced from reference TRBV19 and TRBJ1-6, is DGGITQSPKYLFRKEGQNVTLSCEQNLNHDAMYWYRQDPGQGLRLIYYSQIVNDFQKGDIAEGYSVSREKKESFPLTVTSAQKNPTAFYLCASSSQNSPLHFGNGTRLTVT.

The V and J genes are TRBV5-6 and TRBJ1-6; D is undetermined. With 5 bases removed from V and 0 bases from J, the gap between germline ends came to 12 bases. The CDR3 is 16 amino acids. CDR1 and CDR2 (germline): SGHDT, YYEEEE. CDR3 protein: CASRARAGSYNSPLHF. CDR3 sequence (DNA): TGTGCCAGCAGAGCTCGGGCAGGCTCCTATAATTCACCCCTCCACTTT.

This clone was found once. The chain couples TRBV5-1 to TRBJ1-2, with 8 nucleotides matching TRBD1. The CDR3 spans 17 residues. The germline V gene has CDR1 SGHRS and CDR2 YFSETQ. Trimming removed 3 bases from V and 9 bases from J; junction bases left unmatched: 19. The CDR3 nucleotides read TGCGCCAGCAGCTCCTTCGGGGGACAGGTAGGGAAGGGGAGCTACACCTTC. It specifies CASSSFGGQVGKGSYTF.

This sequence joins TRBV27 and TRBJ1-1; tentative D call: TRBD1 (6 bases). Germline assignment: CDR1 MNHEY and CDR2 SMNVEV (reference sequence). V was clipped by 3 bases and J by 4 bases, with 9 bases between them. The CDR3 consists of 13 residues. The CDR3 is CASSFSRGTEAFF. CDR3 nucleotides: TGTGCCAGCAGTTTCTCCAGGGGCACTGAAGCTTTCTTT.

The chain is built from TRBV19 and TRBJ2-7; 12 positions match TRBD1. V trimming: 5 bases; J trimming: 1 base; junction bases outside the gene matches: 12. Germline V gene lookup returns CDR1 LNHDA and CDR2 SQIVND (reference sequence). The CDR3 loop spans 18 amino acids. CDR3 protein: CASSPRPGQGASSYEQYF. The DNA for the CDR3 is TGTGCCAGTAGTCCCCGTCCGGGACAGGGGGCGAGTTCCTACGAGCAGTACTTC.